The clone carrying this TCR beta chain was counted between two and nine times. Its target is unknown. TCRdb fed the RT-PCR reads into MiXCR, producing one record per CDR3 protein. This table holds more than 250,000 distinct CDR3 sequences, less than 25% found once. Trimming removed 0 bases from V and 1 base from J, with 11 bases in between. Germline V CDR1 and CDR2: SQVTM, ANQGSEA. CDR3 length: 15 residues. This sample is part of a study of response to subunit inactivated influenza vaccine. Broader study findings: Researchers suggested that each seasonal influenza vaccination recruits few new T cells.

This specimen was PBMCs from blood, taken approximately 20 months after vaccination. This chain uses TRBV29-1 with TRBJ2-3; D not certain. The sequence came from a man aged 50 to 75 who received an inactivated influenza vaccine. In nucleotides, the CDR3 is TGCAGCGTTGAAGATGGCGGTTTTGGCACAGATACGCAGTATTTT. Translation gives CSVEDGGFGTDTQYF.